Listed below are T cell receptor beta chains from one sample, sequenced in a study of T cell repertoires in cytomegalovirus infection. TCRdb reprocessed the reads with MiXCR, giving one entry per CDR3 protein. The table lists approximately 500,000 distinct CDR3 sequences, about 33% of them singletons. No antigen has been assigned to these receptors. This specimen was cultured PBMCs, taken from culture after CMV antigen stimulation. Source of these receptors: a human donor in good health (CMV status not recorded). Some clones in this sample may be carry-over from other donors' samples. The CDR3 runs from the conserved cysteine through the conserved F or W.

j_gene	v_gene	CDR3aa
TRBJ2-3	TRBV7-2	CASSLTSADTQYF
TRBJ2-5	TRBV4-3	CASSQEARGQETQYF
TRBJ2-4	TRBV5-1	CASRDTNIQYF
TRBJ1-2	TRBV15	CATSRDFGFPGGGYTF
TRBJ1-4	TRBV20-1	CSARNATNEKLFF
TRBJ2-7	TRBV7-2	CASSVRLVGEQYF
TRBJ1-6	TRBV6-1	CASRSNRGSYNSPLHF
TRBJ1-2	TRBV6-6	CASSYPGGNYGYTF
TRBJ2-3	TRBV7-9	CASKPSVGTQYF
TRBJ2-2	TRBV4-1	CASSQDSTNTGELFF
TRBJ2-7	TRBV5-3	CASSLSPGQGSYEQYF
TRBJ2-1	TRBV19	CASSIDQGRSYNEQFF
TRBJ1-4	TRBV15	CATSREDGKLFF
TRBJ2-2	TRBV19	CASSIAAGTGELFF
TRBJ2-7	TRBV12-3/TRBV12-4	CASSLQETYEQYF
TRBJ2-3	TRBV28	CASYRGGGFPDTQYF
TRBJ2-5	TRBV19	CASATGTGGETQYF
TRBJ2-7	TRBV15	CATSGGPEREGLRSYEQYF
TRBJ2-7	TRBV7-2	CASSILAGGPGEQYF
TRBJ2-6	TRBV4-1	CASSQEGAMFPGANVLTF
TRBJ1-1	TRBV6-5	CASSYSYRVEAFF
TRBJ2-6	TRBV4-1	CASSQSFSSGANVLTF
TRBJ1-1	TRBV7-2	CASRDRGKGDTEAFF
TRBJ1-1	TRBV19	CASSDSGRTFMNTEAFF
TRBJ2-1	TRBV28	CASSLQVFTYNEQFF
TRBJ1-3	TRBV27	CASRGSLGNTIYF
TRBJ1-5	TRBV7-2	CASSARDMGQPQHF
TRBJ2-7	TRBV29-1	CSVTPQAEAYEQYF
TRBJ2-7	TRBV7-2	CASSSNGIRGEQYF
TRBJ2-1	TRBV30	CAWRIQGVGEQFF
TRBJ2-5	TRBV19	CASSIVSQPQETQYF
TRBJ2-1	TRBV6-4	CASSEEFGGEQFF
TRBJ2-1	TRBV7-7	CASSSGTSAYNEQFF
TRBJ2-7	TRBV4-2	CASSPRTSYEQYF
TRBJ2-5	TRBV7-9	CALHITGQETQYF
TRBJ2-5	TRBV7-2	CASSLYRREETQYF
TRBJ2-1	TRBV20-1	CSASPLAGGRFGDEQFF